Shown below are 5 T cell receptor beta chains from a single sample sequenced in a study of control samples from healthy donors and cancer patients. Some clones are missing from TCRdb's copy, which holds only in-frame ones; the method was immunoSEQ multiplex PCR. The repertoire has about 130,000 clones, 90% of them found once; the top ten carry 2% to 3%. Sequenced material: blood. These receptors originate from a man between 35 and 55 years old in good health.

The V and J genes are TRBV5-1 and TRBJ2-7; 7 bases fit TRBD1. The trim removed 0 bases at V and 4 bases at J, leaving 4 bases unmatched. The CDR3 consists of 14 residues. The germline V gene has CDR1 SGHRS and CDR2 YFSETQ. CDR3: CASSLGGTVYEQYF. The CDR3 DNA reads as TGCGCCAGCAGCTTGGGTGGGACAGTTTACGAGCAGTACTTC.

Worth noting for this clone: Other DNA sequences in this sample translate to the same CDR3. CDR3 sequence reads: CASSRLAENTGELFF. CDR3 DNA: TGTGCCAGCAGCCGGCTAGCGGAGAACACCGGGGAGCTGTTTTTT. The genes are TRBV3-1 (or the pseudogene TRBV3-2) and TRBJ2-2; 7 bases are a match to TRBD2. CDR1 is LGHDT, CDR2 YNNKEL, per germline (reference sequence). J lost 1 base, V lost 4 bases, and 3 bases had no gene match. The CDR3 spans 15 residues.

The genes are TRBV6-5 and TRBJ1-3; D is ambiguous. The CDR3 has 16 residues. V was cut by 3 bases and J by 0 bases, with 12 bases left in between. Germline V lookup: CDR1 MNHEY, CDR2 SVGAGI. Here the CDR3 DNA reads TGTGCCAGCAGTTATTCTTCGACGGTCTCTGGAAACACCATATATTTT. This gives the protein CASSYSSTVSGNTIYF.

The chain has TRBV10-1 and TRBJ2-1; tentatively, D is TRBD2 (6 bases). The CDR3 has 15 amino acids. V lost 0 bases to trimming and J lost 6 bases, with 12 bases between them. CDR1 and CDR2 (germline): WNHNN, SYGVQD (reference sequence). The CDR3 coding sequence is TGCGCCAGCAGTGAGTCGGGGGGAACGGGCAATGAGCAGTTCTTC. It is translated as CASSESGGTGNEQFF.

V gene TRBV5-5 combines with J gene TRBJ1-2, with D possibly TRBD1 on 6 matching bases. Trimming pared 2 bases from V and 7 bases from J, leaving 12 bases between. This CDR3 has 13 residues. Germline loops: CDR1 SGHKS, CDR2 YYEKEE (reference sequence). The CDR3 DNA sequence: TGTGCCAGCAGCTTTGGGGGGCTGAGTGGCTACACCTTC. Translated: CASSFGGLSGYTF. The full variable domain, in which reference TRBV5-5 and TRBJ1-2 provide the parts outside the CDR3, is DAGVTQSPTHLIKTRGQQVTLRCSPISGHKSVSWYQQVLGQGPQFIFQYYEKEERGRGNFPDRFSARQFPNYSSELNVNALLLGDSALYLCASSFGGLSGYTFGSGTRLTVV.